Listed here are 15 T cell receptor beta chains from one sample, sequenced in a study of post-analysis software for immune sequencing data. Study-level results: About five TRBV segments, including TRBV5-6, TRBV5-1 and TRBV20-1, were more frequent in patients than controls.

Built from TCR beta cDNA, the libraries had unique molecular identifiers in them. TCRdb processed the PCR reads anew with MiXCR; each CDR3 protein has one entry. The sample lists about 540,000 distinct CDR3 sequences; 30% to 40% were seen once. These receptors are not linked to any known antigen. Specimen: blood. These receptors came from a girl between 2 and 17 years old with multiple sclerosis.

The genes are TRBV12-3 or TRBV12-4 and TRBJ2-7; perhaps TRBD1 as D (5 bases). There are 14 residues in the CDR3. Trimming cost V 3 bases and J 11 bases, with 20 bases left between them. This CDR3 is CASSFGSGLKVEYF. CDR3 coding DNA: TGTGCCAGCAGTTTTGGATCAGGGTTGAAAGTTGAGTACTTC.

Only a few counts were recorded for this clonotype. V and J are TRBV20-1 and TRBJ2-5; 9 bases map to TRBD1. J gave up 4 bases and V 5 bases, and 5 bases lay outside the gene matches. There are 13 residues in the CDR3. CDR1 DFQATT and CDR2 SNEGSKA come from the germline V gene (reference sequence). CDR3 in amino acids: CSAPGQGAETQYF. The CDR3 coding sequence is TGCAGTGCTCCGGGACAGGGCGCAGAGACCCAGTACTTC.

Regarding this clonotype: Being one base from a much bigger clone, this may be a read error. The V gene is TRBV12-3 or TRBV12-4, the J gene TRBJ2-7; D may correspond to TRBD1 or TRBD2 (5 bases each). The J call may be in error: the DNA end matches TRBJ2-5 better. The CDR3 totals 13 residues. Here the CDR3 reads CAIRPGTEETQYF. In DNA form, the CDR3 reads TGTGCCATCAGACCGGGGACCGAAGAGACCCAGTACTTC.

This sequence joins TRBV29-1 and TRBJ1-1; D gene unclear. V gave up 7 bases and J gave up 1 base, with 7 bases separating them. The CDR3 contains 11 residues. Germline loops: CDR1 SQVTM, CDR2 ANQGSEA. The CDR3 reads CSGSENTEAFF. The CDR3 nucleotides read TGCAGCGGTAGTGAGAACACTGAAGCTTTCTTT.

The sample holds a few counts of this clonotype. This sequence joins TRBV7-2 and TRBJ2-3; no clear D. This CDR3 has 12 residues. V was cut by 1 base and J by 5 bases, with 4 bases left in between. Germline CDR1 and CDR2: SGHTA and FQGNSA. CDR3 amino acids: CASSLGKDTQYF. The CDR3 coding sequence is TGTGCCAGCAGCTTAGGCAAAGATACGCAGTATTTT.

This clonotype came up many times. The J gene is TRBJ2-1, the V gene TRBV29-1; D may be TRBD1 (6 bases). CDR3 length equals 13 residues. V lost 5 bases to trimming and J lost 4 bases, with 12 bases between them. Germline V CDR1 and CDR2: SQVTM, ANQGSEA. The CDR3 here is CSVTPQGYNEQFF. CDR3 in DNA: TGCAGCGTTACACCCCAGGGGTACAATGAGCAGTTCTTC.

The chain uses TRBV20-1 and TRBJ2-6; TRBD1 aligns across 8 bases. Trimming at V came to 6 bases and at J to 2 bases, leaving 9 bases not matched to a gene. Germline CDR1 DFQATT, CDR2 SNEGSKA (reference sequence). The CDR3 extends over 16 amino acids. In DNA, the CDR3 is TGCAGTGCCAAACAGGGGGTGACGGCTGGGGCCAACGTCCTGACTTTC. This encodes CSAKQGVTAGANVLTF.

There are a few counts of this clonotype. V and J are TRBV28 and TRBJ2-1, with 9 bases fitting TRBD2. After removal of 2 bases from V and 0 bases from J, the junction contained 5 bases not matched to a gene. Germline-derived CDR1 and CDR2 are MDHEN and SYDVKM. The CDR3 consists of 17 residues. In DNA, the CDR3 is TGTGCCAGCAGTTTACTAGCGGGGAGCGGCTCCTACAATGAGCAGTTCTTC. It specifies CASSLLAGSGSYNEQFF.

This chain connects TRBV12-3 or TRBV12-4 to TRBJ2-3, with D possibly being TRBD1 (6 bases). The CDR3 runs to 14 residues. The V end was cut by 5 bases, the J end by 5 bases, with 14 bases between. CDR3 sequence (DNA): TGTGCCAGCAGTCCAGGGGTTATGGGAGATACGCAGTATTTT. Translated: CASSPGVMGDTQYF.

This chain connects TRBV24-1 to TRBJ2-7, with D perhaps matching TRBD1 (6 bases). The V gene's germline CDR1 is KGHDR and CDR2 SFDVKD. The CDR3 extends over 16 amino acids. Trimming left V 4 bases short and J 7 bases short, with 22 bases between. The chain's CDR3 is CATSDPTGTPYNEQYF. CDR3 nucleotide sequence: TGTGCCACCAGTGACCCCACAGGGACCCCCTACAATGAGCAGTACTTC.

V gene TRBV15 combines with J gene TRBJ2-5; D is perhaps TRBD1 or TRBD2 (5 bases each). Deletions cut 9 bases from V and 2 bases from J, with 13 bases between. Germline V CDR1 and CDR2: LNHNV, YYDKDF (reference sequence). The CDR3 consists of 13 residues. CDR3 nucleotide sequence: TGTGCCACGAGGGGCAGATCACAAGAGACCCAGTACTTC. Translated: CATRGRSQETQYF.

The gene calls are TRBV20-1 and TRBJ1-1; TRBD1 matches 7 bases. The CDR3 is 14 amino acids. Germline values: CDR1 DFQATT, CDR2 SNEGSKA (reference sequence). The ends lost 3 bases at V and 4 bases at J; junction bases unmatched: 8. The CDR3, as DNA: TGCAGTGCTAGTGACAGGGACCGACGCACTGAAGCTTTCTTT. Translating it yields CSASDRDRRTEAFF.

The genes are TRBV4-2 and TRBJ2-5; TRBD2 matches at 11 bases. V was clipped by 1 base and J by 5 bases; unmatched bases: 0. Germline V gives CDR1 LGHNA, CDR2 YNFKEQ. This CDR3 has 14 amino acids. CDR3 loop: CASSQVAGGETQYF. In nucleotides, the CDR3 is TGTGCCAGCAGCCAAGTAGCGGGGGGGGAGACCCAGTACTTC.

CDR3 region: CASSPEFQETQYF. Written as DNA, the CDR3 is TGTGCCAGCAGTCCAGAGTTCCAAGAGACCCAGTACTTC. V and J are TRBV2 and TRBJ2-5, with D hard to call. This CDR3 is built from 13 residues. Per germline, CDR1 SNHLY and CDR2 FYNNEI. V was pared by 5 bases and J by 1 base, with 8 bases between.

This clonotype has a handful of counts. The V call is TRBV2, the J call TRBJ2-1; D is ambiguous. Germline lookup yields CDR1 SNHLY and CDR2 FYNNEI. CDR3 length equals 12 residues. V was shortened by 1 base and J by 8 bases, with 6 bases between the two germline ends. The CDR3 protein is CASSEGVHEQFF. In nucleotides, the CDR3 is TGTGCCAGCAGTGAAGGCGTTCATGAGCAGTTCTTC.